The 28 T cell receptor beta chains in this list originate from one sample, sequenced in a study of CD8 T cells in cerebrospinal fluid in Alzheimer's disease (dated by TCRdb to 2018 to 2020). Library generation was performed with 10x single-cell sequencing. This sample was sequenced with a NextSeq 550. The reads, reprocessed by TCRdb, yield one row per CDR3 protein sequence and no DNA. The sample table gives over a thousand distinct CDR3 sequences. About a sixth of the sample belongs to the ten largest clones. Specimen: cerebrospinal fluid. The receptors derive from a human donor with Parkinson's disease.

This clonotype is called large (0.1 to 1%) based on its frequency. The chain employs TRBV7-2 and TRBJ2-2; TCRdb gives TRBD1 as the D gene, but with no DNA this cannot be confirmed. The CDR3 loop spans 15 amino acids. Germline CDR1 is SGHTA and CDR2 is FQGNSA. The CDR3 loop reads CASREWTGDTGELFF.

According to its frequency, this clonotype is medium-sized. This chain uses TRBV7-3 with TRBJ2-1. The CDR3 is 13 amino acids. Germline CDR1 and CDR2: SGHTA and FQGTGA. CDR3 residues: CASSLTRHNEQFF.

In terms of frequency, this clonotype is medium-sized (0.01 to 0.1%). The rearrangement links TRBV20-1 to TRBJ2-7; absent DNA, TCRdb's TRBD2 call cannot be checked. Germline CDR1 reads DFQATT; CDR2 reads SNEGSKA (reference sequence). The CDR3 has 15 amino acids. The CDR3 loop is CSARDPPSGSYEQYF.

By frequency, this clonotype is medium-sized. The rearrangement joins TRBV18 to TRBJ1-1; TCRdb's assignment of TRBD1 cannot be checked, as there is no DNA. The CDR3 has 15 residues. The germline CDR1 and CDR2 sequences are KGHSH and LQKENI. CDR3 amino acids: CASSPLQGVDTEAFF.

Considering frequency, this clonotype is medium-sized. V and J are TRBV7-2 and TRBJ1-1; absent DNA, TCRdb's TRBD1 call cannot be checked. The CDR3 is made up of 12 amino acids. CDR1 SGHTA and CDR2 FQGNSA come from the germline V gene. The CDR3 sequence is CASSTSTGRPFF.

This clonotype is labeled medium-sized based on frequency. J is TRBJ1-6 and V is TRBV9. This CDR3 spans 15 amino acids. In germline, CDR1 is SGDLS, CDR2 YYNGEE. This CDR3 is CASSVDSSYNSPLHF. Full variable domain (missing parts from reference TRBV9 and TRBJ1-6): DSGVTQTPKHLITATGQRVTLRCSPRSGDLSVYWYQQSLDQGLQFLIQYYNGEERAKGNILERFSAQQFPDLHSELNLSSLELGDSALYFCASSVDSSYNSPLHFGNGTRLTVT.

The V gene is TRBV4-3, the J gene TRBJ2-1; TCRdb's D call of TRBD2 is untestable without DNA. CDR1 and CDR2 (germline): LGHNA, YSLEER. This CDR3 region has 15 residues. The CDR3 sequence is CASSQDRTSSGEQFF.

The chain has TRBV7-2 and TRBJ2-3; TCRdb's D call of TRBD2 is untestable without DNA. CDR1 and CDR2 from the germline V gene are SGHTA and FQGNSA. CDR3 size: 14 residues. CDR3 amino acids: CASSLGLEVDTQYF.

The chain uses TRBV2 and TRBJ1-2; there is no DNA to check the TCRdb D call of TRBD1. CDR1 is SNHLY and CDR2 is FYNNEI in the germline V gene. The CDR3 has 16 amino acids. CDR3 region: CASSEAQAAIYYGYTF.

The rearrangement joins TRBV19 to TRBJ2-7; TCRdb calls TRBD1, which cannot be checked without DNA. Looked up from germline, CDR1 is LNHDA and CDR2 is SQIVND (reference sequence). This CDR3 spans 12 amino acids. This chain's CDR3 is CASSPGRMLQYF.

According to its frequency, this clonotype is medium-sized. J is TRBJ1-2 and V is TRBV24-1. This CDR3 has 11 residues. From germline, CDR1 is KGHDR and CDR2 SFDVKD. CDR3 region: CATSSLYGYTF.

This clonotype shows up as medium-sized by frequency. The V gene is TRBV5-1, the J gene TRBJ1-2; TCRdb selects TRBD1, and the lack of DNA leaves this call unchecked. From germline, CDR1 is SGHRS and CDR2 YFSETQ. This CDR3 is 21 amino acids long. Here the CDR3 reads CASSQPPRGLPAYSLNYGYTF. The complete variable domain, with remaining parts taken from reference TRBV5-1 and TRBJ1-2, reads KAGVTQTPRYLIKTRGQQVTLSCSPISGHRSVSWYQQTPGQGLQFLFEYFSETQRNKGNFPGRFSGRQFSNSRSEMNVSTLELGDSALYLCASSQPPRGLPAYSLNYGYTFGSGTRLTVV.

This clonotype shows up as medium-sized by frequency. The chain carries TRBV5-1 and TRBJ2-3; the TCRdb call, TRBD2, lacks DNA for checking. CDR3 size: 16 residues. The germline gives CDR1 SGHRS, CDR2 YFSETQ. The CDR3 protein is CASSTQLAGTTDTQYF.

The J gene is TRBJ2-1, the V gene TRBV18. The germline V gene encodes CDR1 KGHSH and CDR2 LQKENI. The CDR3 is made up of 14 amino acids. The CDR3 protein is CASSHTGFYNEQFF.

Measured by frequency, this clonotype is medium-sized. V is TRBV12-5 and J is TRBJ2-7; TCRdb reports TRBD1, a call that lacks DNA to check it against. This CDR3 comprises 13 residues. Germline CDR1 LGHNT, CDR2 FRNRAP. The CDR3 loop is CASGGTGVYEQYF.

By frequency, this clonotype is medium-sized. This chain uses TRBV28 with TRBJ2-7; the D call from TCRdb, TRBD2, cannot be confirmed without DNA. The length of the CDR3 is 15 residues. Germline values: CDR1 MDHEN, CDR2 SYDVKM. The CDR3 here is CASSMGLADPYEQYF. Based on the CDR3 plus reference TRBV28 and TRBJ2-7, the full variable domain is DVKVTQSSRYLVKRTGEKVFLECVQDMDHENMFWYRQDPGLGLRLIYFSYDVKMKEKGDIPEGYSVSREKKERFSLILESASTNQTSMYLCASSMGLADPYEQYFGPGTRLTVT.

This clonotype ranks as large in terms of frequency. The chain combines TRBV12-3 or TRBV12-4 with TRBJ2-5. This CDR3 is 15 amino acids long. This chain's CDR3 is CASRSSGLHSETQYF.

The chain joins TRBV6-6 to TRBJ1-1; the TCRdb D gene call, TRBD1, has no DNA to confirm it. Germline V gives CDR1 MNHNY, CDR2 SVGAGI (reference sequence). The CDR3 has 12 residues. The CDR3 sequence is CASRPDRGRAFF.

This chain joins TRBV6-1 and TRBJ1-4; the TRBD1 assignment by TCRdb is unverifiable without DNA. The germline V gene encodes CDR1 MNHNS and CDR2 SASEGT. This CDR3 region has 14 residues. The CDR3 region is CASRSSGADEKLFF.

CDR3 amino acids: CASRDSGELFF. The chain employs TRBV19 and TRBJ2-2; absent DNA, TCRdb's TRBD1 call cannot be checked. Per germline, CDR1 LNHDA and CDR2 SQIVND (reference sequence). The CDR3 length is 11 residues.

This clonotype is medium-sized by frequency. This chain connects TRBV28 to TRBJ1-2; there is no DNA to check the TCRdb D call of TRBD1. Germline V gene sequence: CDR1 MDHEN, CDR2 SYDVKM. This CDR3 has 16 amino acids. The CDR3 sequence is CASSPSGTGSLYGYTF.

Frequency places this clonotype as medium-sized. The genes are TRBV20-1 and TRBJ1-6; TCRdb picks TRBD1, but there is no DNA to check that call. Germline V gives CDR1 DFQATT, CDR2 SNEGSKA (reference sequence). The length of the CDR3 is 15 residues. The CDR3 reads CSASVRTGYNSPLHF.

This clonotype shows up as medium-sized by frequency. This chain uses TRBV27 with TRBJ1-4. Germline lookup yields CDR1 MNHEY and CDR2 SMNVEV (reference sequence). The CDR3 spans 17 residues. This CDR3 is CASSLSVGTTINEKLFF.

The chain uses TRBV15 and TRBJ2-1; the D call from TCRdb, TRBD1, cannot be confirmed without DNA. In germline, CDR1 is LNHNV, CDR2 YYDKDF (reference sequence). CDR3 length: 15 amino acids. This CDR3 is CATSRDISGRGEQFF. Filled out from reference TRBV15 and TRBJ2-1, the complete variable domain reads DAMVIQNPRYQVTQFGKPVTLSCSQTLNHNVMYWYQQKSSQAPKLLFHYYDKDFNNEADTPDNFQSRRPNTSFCFLDIRSPGLGDTAMYLCATSRDISGRGEQFFGPGTRLTVL.

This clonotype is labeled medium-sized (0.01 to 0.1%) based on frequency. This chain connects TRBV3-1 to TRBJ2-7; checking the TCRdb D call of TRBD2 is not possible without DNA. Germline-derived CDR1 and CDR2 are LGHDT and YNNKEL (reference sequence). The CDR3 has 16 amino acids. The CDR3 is CASSPISGLAGYEQYF.

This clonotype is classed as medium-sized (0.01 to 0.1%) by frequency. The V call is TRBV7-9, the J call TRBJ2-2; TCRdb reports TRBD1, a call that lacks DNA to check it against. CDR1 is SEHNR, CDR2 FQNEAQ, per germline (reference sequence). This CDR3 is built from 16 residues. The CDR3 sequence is CASRPLWAGVAGELFF.

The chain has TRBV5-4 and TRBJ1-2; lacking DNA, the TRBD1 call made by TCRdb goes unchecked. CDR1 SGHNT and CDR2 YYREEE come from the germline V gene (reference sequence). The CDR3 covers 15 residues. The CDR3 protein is CASSFSSTGYYGYTF.

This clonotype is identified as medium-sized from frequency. This CDR3 reads CASSLEWGSYNSPLHF. The chain combines TRBV7-2 with TRBJ1-6. Per the germline V gene, CDR1 is SGHTA and CDR2 is FQGNSA. The CDR3 has 16 amino acids.